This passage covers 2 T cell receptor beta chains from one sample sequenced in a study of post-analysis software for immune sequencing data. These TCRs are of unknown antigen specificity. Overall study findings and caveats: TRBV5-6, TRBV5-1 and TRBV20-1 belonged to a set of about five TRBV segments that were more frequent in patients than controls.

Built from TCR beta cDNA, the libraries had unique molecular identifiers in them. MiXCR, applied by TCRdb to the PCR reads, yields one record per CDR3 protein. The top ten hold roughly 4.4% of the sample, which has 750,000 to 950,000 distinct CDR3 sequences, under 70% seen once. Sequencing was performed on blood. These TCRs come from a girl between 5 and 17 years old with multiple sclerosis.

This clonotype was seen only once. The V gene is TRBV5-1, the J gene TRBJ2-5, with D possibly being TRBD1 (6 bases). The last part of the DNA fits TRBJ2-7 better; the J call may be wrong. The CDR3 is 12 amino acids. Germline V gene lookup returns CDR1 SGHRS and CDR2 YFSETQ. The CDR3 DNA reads TGCGCCAGCAGCGGCCCCAGGGGCGAGCAGTACTTC. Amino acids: CASSGPRGEQYF.

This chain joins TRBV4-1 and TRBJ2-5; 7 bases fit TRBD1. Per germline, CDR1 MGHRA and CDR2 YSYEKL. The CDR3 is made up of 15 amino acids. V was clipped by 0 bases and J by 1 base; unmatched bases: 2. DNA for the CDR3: TGCGCCAGCAGCCAAGACGACAGGGTCCAAGAGACCCAGTACTTC. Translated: CASSQDDRVQETQYF.